The T cell receptor beta chain described here comes from a study of human T cells and chemical hapten exposure. The time point denotes: patch test 3, about 24 weeks after DPC sensitization. Indicated treatment: therapeutic diphenylcyclopropenone sensitization with weekly scalp DPC. Via MiXCR, TCRdb re-called the RACE reads, giving one row per CDR3 protein. The top ten clones hold 2% to 2.5% of a sample with about 190,000 distinct CDR3 sequences, under 30% of them seen once. Trimming pared 4 bases from V and 1 base from J, leaving 10 bases between. The CDR3 loop spans 14 amino acids. Germline V gene sequence: CDR1 SGHTA, CDR2 FQGNSA.

The rearrangement links TRBV7-2 to TRBJ2-5, with D unclear. Sequencing used whole blood, obtained in connection with sensitization to the hapten diphenylcyclopropenone (DPC). This sequence originates from a woman between 40 and 55 years old with alopecia areata. Some clones in this sample may be carry-over from other donors' samples. For the CDR3, the DNA is TGTGCCAGCAGCTCCCAGCGATTCCAAGAGACCCAGTACTTC. It yields the protein CASSSQRFQETQYF.